This T cell receptor beta chain was observed in a study of cytomegalovirus exposure and HLA in healthy donors. Notes on the study in general: Reportedly, a later analysis found an Asian-associated ancestry cluster had fewer N-insertions than the approximately 600-donor mean. Most likely, a cluster of highly shared sequence variants arose as a sequencing artifact.

This CDR3 is 18 amino acids long. Donors consisted of healthy bone marrow donors. In nominal health when sampled, donors likely had unrecorded immune exposures nonetheless. As concerns this clone: Antigen: not known.

PCR was performed using 60 Vbeta and 13 Jbeta primers. Generated by immunoSEQ multiplex PCR, the TCRdb table keeps only in-frame clones and is missing some. The table records about 210,000 clones, approximately 80% of them present only once. The source is a woman aged 25 to 39 in good health and CMV-seropositive. Sequenced input: PBMCs. The rearrangement links TRBV21-1 to TRBJ1-1; no DNA check was done on the table's D call, TRBD1. TRBV21-1 is a pseudogene locus. CDR3 sequence reads: CASSNIAQGDKDDTEAFF. CDR3 nucleotide sequence: TGTGCCAGCAGCAACATAGCCCAGGGGGATAAGGATGACACTGAAGCTTTCTTT.